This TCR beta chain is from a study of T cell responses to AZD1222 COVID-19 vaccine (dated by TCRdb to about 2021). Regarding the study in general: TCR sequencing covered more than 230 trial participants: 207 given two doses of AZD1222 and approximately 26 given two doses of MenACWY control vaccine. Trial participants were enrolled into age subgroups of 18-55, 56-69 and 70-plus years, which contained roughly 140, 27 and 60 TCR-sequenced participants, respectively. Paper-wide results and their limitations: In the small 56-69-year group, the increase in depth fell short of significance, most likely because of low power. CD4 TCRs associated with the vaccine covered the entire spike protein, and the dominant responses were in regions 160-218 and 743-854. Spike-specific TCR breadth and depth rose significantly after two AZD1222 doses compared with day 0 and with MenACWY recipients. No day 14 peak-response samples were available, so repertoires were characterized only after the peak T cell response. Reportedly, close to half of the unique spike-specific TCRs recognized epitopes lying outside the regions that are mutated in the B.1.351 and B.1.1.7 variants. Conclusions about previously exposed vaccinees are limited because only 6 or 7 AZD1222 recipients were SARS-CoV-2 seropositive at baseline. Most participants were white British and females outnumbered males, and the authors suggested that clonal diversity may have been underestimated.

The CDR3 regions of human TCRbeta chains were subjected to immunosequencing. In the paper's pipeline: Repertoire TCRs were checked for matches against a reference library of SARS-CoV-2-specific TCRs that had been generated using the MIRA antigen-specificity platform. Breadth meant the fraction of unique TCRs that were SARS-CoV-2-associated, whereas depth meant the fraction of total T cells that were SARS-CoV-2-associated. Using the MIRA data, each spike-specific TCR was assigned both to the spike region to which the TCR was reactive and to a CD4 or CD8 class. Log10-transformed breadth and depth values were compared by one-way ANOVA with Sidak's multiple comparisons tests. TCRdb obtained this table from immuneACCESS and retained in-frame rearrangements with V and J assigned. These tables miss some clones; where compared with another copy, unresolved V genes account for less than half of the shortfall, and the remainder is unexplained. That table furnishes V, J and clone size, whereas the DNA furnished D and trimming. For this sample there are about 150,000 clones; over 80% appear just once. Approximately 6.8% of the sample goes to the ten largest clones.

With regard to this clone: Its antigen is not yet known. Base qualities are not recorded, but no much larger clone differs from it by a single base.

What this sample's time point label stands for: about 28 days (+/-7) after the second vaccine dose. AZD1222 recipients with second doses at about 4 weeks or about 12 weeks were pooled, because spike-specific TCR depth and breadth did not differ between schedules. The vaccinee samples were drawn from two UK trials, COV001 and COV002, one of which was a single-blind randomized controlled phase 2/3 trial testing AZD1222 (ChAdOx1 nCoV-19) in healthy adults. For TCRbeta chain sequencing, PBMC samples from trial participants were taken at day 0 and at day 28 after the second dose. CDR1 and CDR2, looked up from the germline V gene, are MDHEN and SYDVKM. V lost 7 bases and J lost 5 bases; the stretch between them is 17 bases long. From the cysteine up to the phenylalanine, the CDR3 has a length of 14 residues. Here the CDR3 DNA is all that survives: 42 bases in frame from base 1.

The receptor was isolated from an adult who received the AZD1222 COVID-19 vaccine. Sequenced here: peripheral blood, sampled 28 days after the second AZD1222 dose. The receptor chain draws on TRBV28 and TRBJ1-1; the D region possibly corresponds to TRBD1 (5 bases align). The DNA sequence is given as TGTGCCAGCAACTTGGGGGGAGGACGAACTGAAGCTTTCTTT. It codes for CASNLGGGRTEAFF.